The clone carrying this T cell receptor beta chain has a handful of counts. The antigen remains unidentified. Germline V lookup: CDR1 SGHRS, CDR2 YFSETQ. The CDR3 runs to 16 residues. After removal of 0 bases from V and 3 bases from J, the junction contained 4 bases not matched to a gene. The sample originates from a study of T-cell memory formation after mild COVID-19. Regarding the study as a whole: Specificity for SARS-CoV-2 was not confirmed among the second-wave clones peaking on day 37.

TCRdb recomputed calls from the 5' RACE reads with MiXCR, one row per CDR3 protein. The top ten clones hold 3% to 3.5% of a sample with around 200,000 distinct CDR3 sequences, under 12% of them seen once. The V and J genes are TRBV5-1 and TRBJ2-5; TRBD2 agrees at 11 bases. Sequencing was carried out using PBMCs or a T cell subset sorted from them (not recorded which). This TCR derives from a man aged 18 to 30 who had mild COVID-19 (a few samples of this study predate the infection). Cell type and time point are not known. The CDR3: CASSLGLAGGEETQYF. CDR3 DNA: TGCGCCAGCAGCTTGGGCCTAGCGGGGGGAGAAGAGACCCAGTACTTC.